This T cell receptor beta chain is from a study of blood T cell repertoires in COVID-19. Study overall: The United States, Italy and Spain supplied acute and convalescent COVID-19 samples. The cDNA or gDNA used as material had been derived from T cells, B-cell-depleted T cells, or PBMCs.

Source study methods: Reference gene primer amplification yielded estimated nucleated cell counts. TCRdb's table, derived via immunoSEQ multiplex PCR, lists solely in-frame clones and lacks some. V and J calls and clone size are given by that table; D and trimming were obtained from the DNA. The sample records about 120,000 clones, 90% being singletons. The CDR3 extends over 15 amino acids. Germline CDR1 and CDR2: SEHNR and FQNEAQ (reference sequence). Trimming removed 7 bases at V and 5 bases at J, with 17 bases between. The receptor was derived from a human donor with active COVID-19. The donor label of this sample is uncertain. The sample comprised peripheral blood. This chain links TRBV7-9 with TRBJ1-4; D unresolved. The CDR3 DNA reads TGTGCCAGCACCACCGCGGGTCGGCTAAATGAAAAACTGTTTTTT. Amino acid sequence: CASTTAGRLNEKLFF.